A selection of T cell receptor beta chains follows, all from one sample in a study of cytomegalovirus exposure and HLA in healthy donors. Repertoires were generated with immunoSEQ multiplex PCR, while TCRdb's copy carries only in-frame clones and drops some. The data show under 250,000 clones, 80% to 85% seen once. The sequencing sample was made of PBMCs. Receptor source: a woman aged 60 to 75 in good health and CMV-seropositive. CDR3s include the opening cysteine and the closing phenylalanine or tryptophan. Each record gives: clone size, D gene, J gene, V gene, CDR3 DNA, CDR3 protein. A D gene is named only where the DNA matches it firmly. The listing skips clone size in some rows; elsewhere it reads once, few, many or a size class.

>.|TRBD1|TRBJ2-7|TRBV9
TGTGCCAGCAGCATGCGGACAGGAGCCTACGAGCAGTACTTC
CASSMRTGAYEQYF
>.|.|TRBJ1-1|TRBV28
TGTGCCAGCAGTTTAAGAGGAGCGACCAGGAACACTGAAGCTTTCTTT
CASSLRGATRNTEAFF
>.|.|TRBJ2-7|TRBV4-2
TGTGCCAGCAGCCAAGATTCGGGAGCCGGAAGGGTAGTTTCCTACGAGCAGTACTTC
CASSQDSGAGRVVSYEQYF
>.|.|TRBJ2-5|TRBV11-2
TGTGCCAGCAGCTTAGGAGCGGGCCGAGAGACCCAGTACTTC
CASSLGAGRETQYF
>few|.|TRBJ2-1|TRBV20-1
TGCAGTGCGGGTAGCTTCGATGAGCAGTTCTTC
CSAGSFDEQFF
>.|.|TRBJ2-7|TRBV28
TGTGCCAGCAGTACCAGCTACGAGCAGTACTTC
CASSTSYEQYF
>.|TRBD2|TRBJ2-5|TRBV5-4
TGTGCCAGCAGCTTGGCCGGGGAGGGGCAGACCCAGTACTTC
CASSLAGEGQTQYF
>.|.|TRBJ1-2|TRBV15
TGTGCCACCAGCAGAGATCTGGCAGGGTCTAATGGCTACACCTTC
CATSRDLAGSNGYTF
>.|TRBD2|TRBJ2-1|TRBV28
TGTGCCAGCAGCCTAGCGGGAGGGATCTCCTACAATGAGCAGTTCTTC
CASSLAGGISYNEQFF
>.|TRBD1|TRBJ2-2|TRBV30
TGTGCCTGGAGTGTACTTGGACAGGGCTCGAACACCGGGGAGCTGTTTTTT
CAWSVLGQGSNTGELFF
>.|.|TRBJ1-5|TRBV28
TGTGCCAGCAGCCGCCCCGACAGTTATAGCAATCAGCCCCAGCATTTT
CASSRPDSYSNQPQHF
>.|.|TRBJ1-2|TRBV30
TGTGCCTGGAGTGCAGGATTCTATGGCTACACCTTC
CAWSAGFYGYTF
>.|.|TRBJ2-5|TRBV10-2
TGCGCCAGCAGTGACATAGCCATAATCCAAGAGACCCAGTACTTC
CASSDIAIIQETQYF
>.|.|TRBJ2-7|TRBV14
TGTGCCAGCAGCCAACAGGACGGGGAGTACGAGCAGTACTTC
CASSQQDGEYEQYF